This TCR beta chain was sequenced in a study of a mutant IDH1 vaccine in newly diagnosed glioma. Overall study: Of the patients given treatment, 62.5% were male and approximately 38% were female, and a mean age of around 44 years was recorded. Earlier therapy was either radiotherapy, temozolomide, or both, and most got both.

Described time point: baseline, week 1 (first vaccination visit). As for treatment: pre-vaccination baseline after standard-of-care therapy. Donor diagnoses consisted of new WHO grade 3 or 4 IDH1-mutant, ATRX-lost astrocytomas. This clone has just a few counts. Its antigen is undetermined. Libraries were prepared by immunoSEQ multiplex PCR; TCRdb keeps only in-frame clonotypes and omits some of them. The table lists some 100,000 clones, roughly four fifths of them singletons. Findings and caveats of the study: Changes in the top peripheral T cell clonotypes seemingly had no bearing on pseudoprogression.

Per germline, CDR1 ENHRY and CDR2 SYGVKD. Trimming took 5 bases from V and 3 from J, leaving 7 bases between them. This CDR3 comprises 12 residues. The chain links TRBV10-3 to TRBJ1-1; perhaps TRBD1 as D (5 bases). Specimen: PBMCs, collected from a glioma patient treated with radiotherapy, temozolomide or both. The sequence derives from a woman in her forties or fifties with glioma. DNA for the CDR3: TGTGCCATCAGTTGGGGCGACACTGAAGCTTTCTTT. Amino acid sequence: CAISWGDTEAFF.